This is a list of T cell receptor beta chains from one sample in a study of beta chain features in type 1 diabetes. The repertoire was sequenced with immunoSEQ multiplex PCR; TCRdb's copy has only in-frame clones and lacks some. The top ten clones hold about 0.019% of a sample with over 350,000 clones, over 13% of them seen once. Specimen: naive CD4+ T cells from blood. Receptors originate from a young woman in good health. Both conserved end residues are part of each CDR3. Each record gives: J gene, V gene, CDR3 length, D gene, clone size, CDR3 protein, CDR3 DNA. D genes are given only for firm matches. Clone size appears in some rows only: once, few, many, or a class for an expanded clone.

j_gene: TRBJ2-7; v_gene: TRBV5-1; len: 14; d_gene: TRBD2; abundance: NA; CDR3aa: CASSLDGLASVQYF; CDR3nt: TGCGCCAGCAGCTTAGACGGACTAGCCTCGGTGCAGTACTTC
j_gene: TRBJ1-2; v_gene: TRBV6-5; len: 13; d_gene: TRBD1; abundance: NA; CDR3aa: CASSRQGWYGYTF; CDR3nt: TGTGCCAGCAGTCGACAGGGCTGGTATGGCTACACCTTC
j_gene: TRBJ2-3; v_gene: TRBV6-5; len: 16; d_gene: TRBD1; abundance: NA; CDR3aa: CASSYRGQASTDTQYF; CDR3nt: TGTGCCAGCAGTTACCGAGGACAGGCTAGCACAGATACGCAGTATTTT
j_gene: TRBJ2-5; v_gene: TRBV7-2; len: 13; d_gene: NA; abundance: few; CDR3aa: CASSFSGQETQYF; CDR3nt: TGTGCCAGCAGCTTCTCAGGACAAGAGACCCAGTACTTC
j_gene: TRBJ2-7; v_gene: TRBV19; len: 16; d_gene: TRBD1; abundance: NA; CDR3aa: CASSLTGTGRRYEQYF; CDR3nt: TGTGCCAGTAGTTTGACCGGGACAGGCCGTCGGTACGAGCAGTACTTC
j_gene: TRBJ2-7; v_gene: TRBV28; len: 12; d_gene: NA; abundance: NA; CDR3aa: CASSLILGLKLF; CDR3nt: TGTGCCAGCAGTTTAATCTTGGGACTCAAACTCTTC
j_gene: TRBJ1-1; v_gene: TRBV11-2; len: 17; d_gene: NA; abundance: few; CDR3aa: CASSLPRKGGLNTEAFF; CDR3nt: TGTGCCAGCAGCTTACCTCGGAAGGGAGGCTTAAACACTGAAGCTTTCTTT
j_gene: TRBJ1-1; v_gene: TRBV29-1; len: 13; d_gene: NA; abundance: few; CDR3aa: CSVVSGYDTEAFF; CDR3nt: TGCAGCGTTGTTAGCGGGTACGACACTGAAGCTTTCTTT
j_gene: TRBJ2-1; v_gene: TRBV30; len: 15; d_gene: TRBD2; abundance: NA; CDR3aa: CAWSAASGRRNEQFF; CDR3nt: TGTGCCTGGAGTGCAGCTAGCGGGAGGCGCAATGAGCAGTTCTTC
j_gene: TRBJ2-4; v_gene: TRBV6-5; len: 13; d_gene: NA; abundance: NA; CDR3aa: CASSFSLQSIQYF; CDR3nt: TGTGCCAGCAGTTTCTCCCTACAGAGCATTCAGTACTTC
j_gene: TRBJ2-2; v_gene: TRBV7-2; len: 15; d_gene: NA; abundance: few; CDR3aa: CASIRALLGTGELFF; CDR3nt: TGTGCCAGCATCAGGGCCCTCCTGGGCACCGGGGAGCTGTTTTTT
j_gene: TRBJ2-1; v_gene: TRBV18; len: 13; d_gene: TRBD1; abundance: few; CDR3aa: CASSPTGGDEQFF; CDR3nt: TGTGCCAGCTCACCGACAGGGGGTGATGAGCAGTTCTTC
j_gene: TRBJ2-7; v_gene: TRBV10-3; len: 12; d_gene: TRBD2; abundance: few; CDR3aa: CAISQREGEQYF; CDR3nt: TGTGCCATCAGCCAGCGGGAGGGCGAGCAGTACTTC